A selection of T cell receptor beta chains follows, all from one sample in a study of T cells after yellow fever vaccination. TCRdb re-analysed the 5' RACE reads in MiXCR, keeping a single row per CDR3 protein. This sample yields around 550,000 distinct CDR3 sequences, of which about a fifth are seen a single time; around an eighth belongs to the top ten. The sample here was PBMCs, taken 15 days after the yellow fever booster vaccination. Receptor source: a man aged 25 to 45 who received the YFV17D yellow fever vaccine. CDR3s include the opening cysteine and the closing phenylalanine or tryptophan. A D gene is named only where the DNA matches it firmly. Clone size is given for some rows only: seen once, a few or many times, or a class if the clone is expanded.

D	V	J	size	CDR3	DNA
TRBD2	TRBV5-1	TRBJ2-7	NA	CASSLASGIPYEQYF	TGCGCCAGCAGCCTGGCTAGCGGGATACCCTACGAGCAGTACTTC
TRBD2	TRBV7-2	TRBJ2-5	NA	CASSLGTSGLETQYF	TGTGCCAGCAGCTTAGGGACTAGCGGTCTAGAGACCCAGTACTTC
NA	TRBV6-5	TRBJ1-2	few	CASSYSKGGNYGYTF	TGTGCCAGCAGTTACTCGAAAGGGGGAAACTATGGCTACACCTTC
TRBD2	TRBV12-3/TRBV12-4	TRBJ2-7	few	CASSLGGRALGEQYF	TGTGCCAGCAGTTTAGGGGGGAGGGCCCTCGGGGAGCAGTACTTC
NA	TRBV19	TRBJ1-1	NA	CASSIGGDTEAFF	TGTGCCAGTAGTATCGGAGGGGACACTGAAGCTTTCTTT
TRBD1	TRBV7-2	TRBJ2-5	few	CASSWDRATETQYF	TGTGCCAGCAGCTGGGACAGGGCCACAGAGACCCAGTACTTC
NA	TRBV6-2/TRBV6-3	TRBJ2-2	NA	CASSIGFTGELFF	TGTGCCAGCAGTATAGGATTCACCGGGGAGCTGTTTTTT
NA	TRBV4-3	TRBJ2-4	NA	CASSLATENKNIQYF	TGCGCCAGCAGCCTAGCCACAGAGAACAAAAACATTCAGTACTTC
NA	TRBV5-1	TRBJ2-5	NA	CASSLEGSVTGETQYF	TGCGCCAGCAGCTTGGAGGGCTCAGTAACGGGAGAGACCCAGTACTTC
NA	TRBV11-2	TRBJ2-2	NA	CASSSWVGPKSNTGELFF	TGTGCCAGCAGCTCATGGGTAGGCCCGAAGTCGAACACCGGGGAGCTGTTTTTT
NA	TRBV20-1	TRBJ2-1	few	CSASRRPGDEQFF	TGCAGTGCTAGCCGCCGGCCTGGGGATGAGCAGTTCTTC
NA	TRBV6-5	TRBJ1-2	NA	CASTTAGYGYTF	TGTGCCAGCACTACGGCGGGGTATGGCTACACCTTC
TRBD1	TRBV27	TRBJ1-5	NA	CASAKDRVNQPQHF	TGTGCCAGCGCGAAGGACAGGGTGAATCAGCCCCAGCATTTT
NA	TRBV11-2	TRBJ2-1	many	CASSLDGLAIEQFF	TGTGCCAGCAGCTTAGATGGGCTAGCGATTGAGCAGTTCTTC
NA	TRBV7-2	TRBJ2-2	NA	CASSRQPNTGELFF	TGTGCCAGCAGCCGACAGCCGAACACCGGGGAGCTGTTTTTT
NA	TRBV6-2/TRBV6-3	TRBJ2-3	few	CASSYGTGITDTQYF	TGTGCCAGCAGTTATGGGACTGGAATCACAGATACGCAGTATTTT
TRBD1	TRBV19	TRBJ2-7	few	CATNTPGTGGVYEQYF	TGTGCCACCAACACCCCCGGGACAGGGGGAGTCTACGAGCAGTACTTC
NA	TRBV7-2	TRBJ2-5	NA	CASSARAGGLQTQYF	TGTGCCAGCAGCGCCAGGGCGGGCGGGCTGCAGACCCAGTACTTC
NA	TRBV12-3/TRBV12-4	TRBJ2-3	few	CASSFSGPSTDTQYF	TGTGCCAGCAGTTTCAGCGGCCCTAGCACAGATACGCAGTATTTT
NA	TRBV12-3/TRBV12-4	TRBJ1-3	NA	CASSLLAGAGTIYF	TGTGCCAGCAGTTTACTAGCGGGGGCCGGCACCATATATTTT
NA	TRBV20-1	TRBJ2-1	NA	CSARTGASYNEQFF	TGCAGTGCTAGGACTGGAGCCTCCTACAATGAGCAGTTCTTC
NA	TRBV7-2	TRBJ2-2	NA	CASSFDPSNTGELFF	TGTGCCAGCAGTTTCGATCCCTCGAACACCGGGGAGCTGTTTTTT
NA	TRBV5-4	TRBJ2-1	NA	CASSLDAFGRVF	TGTGCCAGCAGCTTGGATGCGTTTGGTCGAGTCTTC
NA	TRBV18	TRBJ2-7	NA	CASSPPETGIYEQYF	TGTGCCAGCTCACCACCGGAGACAGGTATTTACGAGCAGTACTTC
NA	TRBV12-3/TRBV12-4	TRBJ2-1	once	CASSHRTETNNEQFF	TGTGCCAGCAGTCACCGGACAGAAACAAACAATGAGCAGTTCTTC
NA	TRBV7-8	TRBJ2-5	NA	CASSFGAGLQETQYF	TGTGCCAGCAGCTTCGGGGCTGGCCTTCAAGAGACCCAGTACTTC
NA	TRBV23-1	TRBJ2-6	few	CASSFHSGANVLTF	TGCGCCAGCAGTTTCCACTCTGGGGCCAACGTCCTGACTTTC
NA	TRBV20-1	TRBJ2-5	few	CSVNVAHSPETQYF	TGCAGTGTCAACGTTGCCCACTCTCCCGAGACCCAGTACTTC
NA	TRBV3-1	TRBJ1-5	NA	CASSQGGPQELSQPQHF	TGTGCCAGCAGCCAAGGTGGGCCGCAGGAATTGAGTCAGCCCCAGCATTTT
NA	TRBV9	TRBJ2-2	NA	CASSGGLGTGELFF	TGTGCCAGCAGCGGGGGATTGGGAACCGGGGAGCTGTTTTTT
TRBD1	TRBV5-5	TRBJ2-2	few	CASSSMGQMNTGELFF	TGTGCCAGCAGCTCGATGGGACAGATGAACACCGGGGAGCTGTTTTTT
NA	TRBV7-9	TRBJ2-7	few	CASSPMREQYF	TGTGCCAGCAGCCCCATGAGGGAGCAGTACTTC
NA	TRBV7-9	TRBJ1-1	few	CASSRGFTEAFF	TGTGCCAGCAGCCGGGGGTTTACTGAAGCTTTCTTT
TRBD2	TRBV7-2	TRBJ2-1	few	CASSTSGNQFF	TGTGCCAGCAGCACTAGCGGGAACCAGTTCTTC
NA	TRBV21-1	TRBJ1-1	NA	CASSKVPGGGCTEAFF	TGTGCCAGCAGCAAGGTCCCAGGGGGAGGGTGCACTGAAGCTTTCTTT
TRBD2	TRBV5-1	TRBJ2-5	NA	CASSLEGGLAVETQYF	TGCGCCAGCAGCTTAGAAGGAGGACTAGCGGTCGAGACCCAGTACTTC
NA	TRBV6-2/TRBV6-3	TRBJ2-5	NA	CASTTPGIRETQYF	TGTGCCAGCACCACACCGGGAATACGGGAGACCCAGTACTTC
NA	TRBV9	TRBJ1-1	NA	CASSARALDTEAFF	TGTGCCAGCAGCGCGAGAGCGCTTGACACTGAAGCTTTCTTT
NA	TRBV20-1	TRBJ1-1	NA	CSVLQGATEAFF	TGCAGTGTTTTACAGGGAGCCACTGAAGCTTTCTTT
NA	TRBV29-1	TRBJ1-1	few	CSVEFGAEAFF	TGCAGCGTTGAGTTTGGCGCTGAAGCTTTCTTT
NA	TRBV2	TRBJ1-2	NA	CASSDRVDTRPPF	TGTGCCAGCAGTGATAGGGTGGACACCCGACCACCCTTC
TRBD2	TRBV4-3	TRBJ2-5	few	CASSQEGTSVQETQYF	TGCGCCAGCAGCCAAGAGGGTACTAGCGTCCAAGAGACCCAGTACTTC
TRBD1	TRBV20-1	TRBJ2-1	NA	CSALRDSSYNEQFF	TGCAGTGCTCTCCGGGACAGCTCCTACAATGAGCAGTTCTTC
NA	TRBV7-2	TRBJ2-7	few	CASSQQDYEQYF	TGTGCCAGCAGCCAACAGGACTACGAGCAGTACTTC
NA	TRBV7-9	TRBJ2-4	NA	CASAGERRNIQYF	TGTGCCAGCGCTGGGGAGAGGAGAAACATTCAGTACTTC
NA	TRBV25-1	TRBJ1-2	few	CASSESGNYGYTF	TGTGCCAGCAGTGAATCTGGGAACTATGGCTACACCTTC
NA	TRBV6-2/TRBV6-3	TRBJ2-7	NA	CASSQKRYEQYF	TGTGCCAGCAGTCAGAAGCGGTACGAGCAGTACTTC
NA	TRBV20-1	TRBJ2-7	few	CSARVADPSHSSEQYF	TGCAGTGCTAGAGTCGCAGACCCATCCCACTCTTCCGAGCAGTACTTC
TRBD1	TRBV20-1	TRBJ2-1	few	CSARQGAPLNEQFF	TGCAGTGCCCGACAGGGAGCCCCATTGAATGAGCAGTTCTTC
TRBD2	TRBV20-1	TRBJ2-5	few	CSAPGLAGVHQETQYF	TGCAGTGCTCCCGGACTAGCGGGAGTTCACCAAGAGACCCAGTACTTC
TRBD2	TRBV20-1	TRBJ2-3	many	CSARDRLAGLVGTQYF	TGCAGTGCTAGAGATCGACTAGCGGGATTAGTAGGAACGCAGTATTTT
TRBD2	TRBV20-1	TRBJ2-5	few	CSASLAVRGETQYF	TGCAGTGCTAGCCTAGCGGTCCGGGGGGAGACCCAGTACTTC
TRBD2	TRBV4-2	TRBJ2-7	few	CASSRPGTSIYEQYF	TGTGCCAGCAGCCGGCCCGGGACTAGCATCTACGAGCAGTACTTC
NA	TRBV29-1	TRBJ2-2	few	CSVVPLAGGELFF	TGCAGCGTAGTTCCACTCGCGGGAGGGGAGCTGTTTTTT